The clone carrying this T cell receptor (beta chain) was recorded at least ten times. Its antigen is unidentified. Libraries of TCR beta came from quantitative 5'-RACE with molecular barcodes. MiXCR, applied by TCRdb to the 5' RACE reads, yields one record per CDR3 protein. The sample lists more than 150,000 distinct CDR3 sequences, under 15% occurring once. This specimen comes from a study of CD8 T cells in ankylosing spondylitis. Germline loops: CDR1 DFQATT, CDR2 SNEGSKA (reference sequence). The CDR3 contains 15 residues. V lost 6 bases to trimming and J lost 2 bases; unmatched junction nucleotides: 9. Study observations and caveats: Within peripheral blood, clones linked to disease were CD8+ and relatively rare. Matched ankylosing spondylitis synovial fluid reportedly contained a significantly enriched population of disease-linked clones.

The receptor comes from a female donor with ankylosing spondylitis or in good health (not recorded which). The source material was blood, either unsorted or a sorted T cell fraction (not recorded which). This chain connects TRBV20-1 to TRBJ2-1; 8 bases are a match to TRBD2. The CDR3 reads CSADTGTSAYNEQFF. The CDR3 coding sequence is TGCAGTGCCGATACCGGGACTAGTGCCTACAATGAGCAGTTCTTC.